This TCR beta chain was identified during a study of OX40 agonist ivuxolimab in advanced cancers. On the study more broadly: Clinicians treated patients with ivuxolimab, an agonistic anti-OX40 (CD134) antibody. Subjects had a mean age of around 60 years, with a range of roughly 20 to 80; 82.7% were male. Study conclusions and caveats: More expanded clones were seen, on average, in CD8+ T cells than in CD4+. At 0.1 to 3.0 mg/kg, CD4+ and CD8+ blood T cells expanded clonally by week 6.

Libraries were prepared by immunoSEQ multiplex PCR; TCRdb keeps only in-frame clonotypes and omits some of them. The table lists tens of thousands of clones, roughly 84% of them singletons. Comments on this clone: Its antigen is as yet unknown.

Germline values: CDR1 SEHNR, CDR2 FQNEAQ (reference sequence). The CDR3 is 13 amino acids. Trimming removed 3 bases from V and 6 bases from J, with 11 bases in between. The sequencing here drew on CD4+ or CD8+ T cells sorted from blood, taken in a trial of the OX40 agonist ivuxolimab. The TCR was taken from an adult with an advanced solid tumor such as melanoma, head and neck, liver or kidney cancer. The rearrangement links TRBV7-9 to TRBJ1-1, with D perhaps TRBD1 (5 bases). The CDR3 DNA follows: TGTGCCAGCAGCTTGCCCGGACAATCTGAAGCTTTCTTT. It encodes CASSLPGQSEAFF.